These 22 T cell receptor beta chains share one sample of origin, sequenced in a study of T cells after yellow fever vaccination. TCRdb analysed the 5' RACE reads with MiXCR anew, one entry per CDR3 protein. Of over 300,000 distinct CDR3 sequences detected, around 7% appear once; the ten largest clones hold 18%. The material was PBMCs, obtained about 49 days after the first yellow fever vaccination. The receptor source for this set is a man between 18 and 35 years old who received the YFV17D yellow fever vaccine.

This clonotype was picked up many times. The chain recombines TRBV29-1 with TRBJ2-7; D remains unclear. Germline-derived CDR1 and CDR2 are SQVTM and ANQGSEA. Trimming stripped 6 bases from V and 2 bases from J, with 14 bases between. There are 13 residues in the CDR3. The CDR3 protein is CSVVDSQTYEQYF. The CDR3 nucleotides read TGCAGCGTGGTCGACTCTCAGACCTACGAGCAGTACTTC.

This clonotype was counted between two and nine times. The V call is TRBV20-1, the J call TRBJ1-1; TRBD1 is a possible D gene (5 bases). CDR1 is DFQATT and CDR2 is SNEGSKA in the germline V gene (reference sequence). The CDR3 sequence is 12 residues long. V dropped 8 bases and J dropped 0 bases, with 10 bases sitting between them. In DNA, the CDR3 is TGCAGTCGGGGGGGGATGAACACTGAAGCTTTCTTT. Its translation: CSRGGMNTEAFF.

The sample holds a few counts of this clonotype. V usage is TRBV30 and J usage is TRBJ1-1; tentative D call: TRBD1 (6 bases). CDR1 is GTSNPN and CDR2 is SVGIG in the germline V gene (reference sequence). V gave up 3 bases and J gave up 0 bases, with 8 bases separating them. The CDR3 spans 13 residues. The CDR3 sequence is CAWRGGLNTEAFF. The CDR3 coding sequence is TGTGCCTGGAGGGGGGGCCTGAACACTGAAGCTTTCTTT. Looking up the rest from reference TRBV30 and TRBJ1-1 gives the full variable domain: SQTIHQWPATLVQPVGSPLSLECTVEGTSNPNLYWYRQAAGRGLQLLFYSVGIGQISSEVPQNLSASRPQDRQFILSSKKLLLSDSGFYLCAWRGGLNTEAFFGQGTRLTVV.

With regard to this clonotype: This may come from a read error, since a much larger clone is one base off. This chain joins TRBV5-1 and TRBJ1-1, with D unresolved. CDR1 and CDR2 from the germline V gene are SGHRS and YFSETQ. The CDR3 is made up of 14 amino acids. The CDR3 DNA reads as TGCGCCAGCGGCTTAGTAACAGCGGCCACTGAAGCTTTCTTT. Translating gives CASGLVTAATEAFF.

This clonotype has ten or more counts. This rearrangement joins TRBV9 to TRBJ2-2, with D perhaps being TRBD1 or TRBD2 (5 bases each). The V end was cut by 4 bases, the J end by 0 bases, with 13 bases between. The CDR3 runs 16 residues. CDR1 is SGDLS and CDR2 is YYNGEE in the germline V gene. CDR3 amino acids: CASSTRGATNTGELFF. The DNA of the CDR3 is TGTGCCAGCAGCACGAGAGGGGCAACGAACACCGGGGAGCTGTTTTTT.

This chain links TRBV12-3 or TRBV12-4 with TRBJ2-7; no reliable D call. Trimming left V 1 base short and J 0 bases short, with 10 bases between. This CDR3 has 15 residues. The CDR3 DNA reads TGTGCCAGCAGTTTAGACGTGGCCCGCTCCTACGAGCAGTACTTC. Amino acid sequence: CASSLDVARSYEQYF.

This rearrangement joins TRBV14 to TRBJ2-2; D could derive from TRBD1 or TRBD2 (6 bases each). V was clipped by 3 bases and J by 9 bases, with 17 bases between them. The CDR3 runs to 15 residues. Germline loops: CDR1 SGHDN, CDR2 FVKESK. Here the CDR3 reads CASSQIGGLARELFF. CDR3 nucleotides: TGTGCCAGCAGCCAGATCGGGGGCCTGGCGCGGGAGCTGTTTTTT.

The rearrangement uses TRBV4-1 and TRBJ2-3; 11 bases align to TRBD2. There are 18 residues in the CDR3. Germline V gives CDR1 MGHRA, CDR2 YSYEKL. V shed 4 bases and J 0 bases; nucleotides not matched to a gene: 9. The CDR3 nucleotides read TGCGCCAGCAGCCCCGAGAGGGGGACTAGCGGTAGCACAGATACGCAGTATTTT. This sequence encodes CASSPERGTSGSTDTQYF.

The V and J genes are TRBV4-3 and TRBJ1-5; tentative D call: TRBD1 (5 bases). V dropped 1 base and J dropped 0 bases, with 13 bases sitting between them. Germline V gives CDR1 LGHNA, CDR2 YSLEER. This CDR3 is built from 17 residues. CDR3 bases: TGCGCCAGCAGCCAAGGGGGGGGAGACTATAGCAATCAGCCCCAGCATTTT. This translates into CASSQGGGDYSNQPQHF.

This clonotype was seen only once. A read error is possible here, since a much larger clone lies one base away. The DNA is left out, because the CDR3 cannot be placed on it with certainty; the CDR3 is given as TCRdb lists it. The rearrangement links TRBV7-9 to TRBJ1-2; the D call of TRBD1 is as the table states it, not checked on the DNA. The CDR3 is 15 amino acids long, termini counted. Germline V gives CDR1 SEHNR, CDR2 FQNEAQ (reference sequence). The CDR3 loop is CASSLAVGTGAGFTF.

V gene TRBV6-2 or TRBV6-3 combines with J gene TRBJ1-1, with D perhaps matching TRBD1 (5 bases). V lost 6 bases, J lost 0 bases, and 20 bases lay in between. This CDR3 contains 17 residues. The germline gives CDR1 MNHEY, CDR2 SVGEGT. This chain's CDR3 is CASSPRQLKRLNTEAFF. The CDR3 DNA follows: TGTGCCAGCAGCCCTCGACAGCTCAAACGACTGAACACTGAAGCTTTCTTT.

This clonotype was observed a handful of times. CDR3 region: CASSSPSGGQNQETQYF. The CDR3 DNA follows: TGTGCCAGCAGCTCTCCAAGCGGAGGGCAAAATCAAGAGACCCAGTACTTC. This chain connects TRBV5-6 to TRBJ2-5, with D tentatively TRBD2 (6 bases). The CDR3 is 17 residues long. Germline V lookup: CDR1 SGHDT, CDR2 YYEEEE. V was trimmed by 3 bases and J by 2 bases, leaving 20 bases between them.

A single count supports this clonotype. The chain uses TRBV4-1 and TRBJ2-1; D not resolved. Germline V gives CDR1 MGHRA, CDR2 YSYEKL. This CDR3 contains 15 residues. Deletions cut 1 base from V and 4 bases from J, with 11 bases between. The CDR3 region is CASSQAASGYNEQFF. The CDR3, as DNA: TGCGCCAGCAGCCAAGCTGCTTCCGGGTACAATGAGCAGTTCTTC.

J is TRBJ2-3 and V is TRBV9; TRBD1 matches 8 bases. CDR1 is SGDLS and CDR2 is YYNGEE in the germline V gene. V shed 2 bases and J 2 bases; nucleotides not matched to a gene: 10. The length of the CDR3 is 17 residues. The CDR3 reads CASSVGTGRRNTDTQYF. In nucleotides, the CDR3 is TGTGCCAGCAGCGTGGGGACAGGTCGTAGGAACACAGATACGCAGTATTTT.

CDR3 nucleotide sequence: TGTGCCAGCAGTTACTACGGGACAGGGTACAATGAGCAGTTCTTC. It specifies CASSYYGTGYNEQFF. The V and J genes are TRBV6-5 and TRBJ2-1; TRBD1 aligns across 9 bases. Per the germline V gene, CDR1 is MNHEY and CDR2 is SVGAGI. The CDR3 is 15 amino acids. The junction had 2 bases not matched to a gene; V was cut back by 1 base and J by 4 bases.

The sample holds a few counts of this clonotype. Written as DNA, the CDR3 is TGTGCCATCAGTGATGGCTGGTACTACACCTTC. This codes for CAISDGWYYTF. The genes are TRBV10-3 and TRBJ1-2; D not resolved. The CDR3 length is 11 residues. Germline V gene data show CDR1 as ENHRY and CDR2 as SYGVKD. The germline V and J ends were trimmed by 3 bases and 10 bases, with 9 bases remaining between them.

This clonotype was seen only a few times. This chain connects TRBV4-1 to TRBJ2-2; D is perhaps TRBD1 or TRBD2 (5 bases each). Trimming shortened V by 1 base and J by 4 bases, and 16 bases separated the two germline ends. Germline loops: CDR1 MGHRA, CDR2 YSYEKL. This CDR3 comprises 17 residues. Written as DNA, the CDR3 is TGCGCCAGCAGCCAAGGATGGGACGGTCTTGTCACCGGGGAGCTGTTTTTT. It translates to CASSQGWDGLVTGELFF.

The J gene is TRBJ1-1, the V gene TRBV11-3; no firm D call. The CDR3 is 15 amino acids. Per the germline V gene, CDR1 is SGHNT and CDR2 is YENEEA. The V end lost 1 base, the J end lost 3 bases, and 12 bases lay between the germline ends. The CDR3 coding sequence is TGTGCCAGCAGCTTAGGGGTGGGGATAGACACTGAAGCTTTCTTT. Translating gives CASSLGVGIDTEAFF.

The chain uses TRBV18 and TRBJ2-1; no clear D. The CDR3 sequence is 15 residues long. Germline V gene data show CDR1 as KGHSH and CDR2 as LQKENI. V gave up 3 bases and J gave up 4 bases, with 13 bases separating them. CDR3 sequence (DNA): TGTGCCAGCTCACCCTACTCTGACCGATACAATGAGCAGTTCTTC. Translating it yields CASSPYSDRYNEQFF.

This clonotype was counted many times. This chain links TRBV5-6 with TRBJ1-2, with D maybe TRBD1 (6 bases). Trimming took off 2 bases at V and 8 bases at J, with 16 bases between the two ends. The germline CDR1 and CDR2 sequences are SGHDT and YYEEEE. The CDR3 totals 14 residues. CDR3 in amino acids: CASSFAGAPSGYTF. DNA of the CDR3: TGTGCCAGCAGCTTTGCGGGGGCGCCGAGCGGCTACACCTTC.

The chain carries TRBV4-1 and TRBJ1-4; 8 bases are a match to TRBD1. V lost 1 base, J lost 0 bases, and 1 base stayed unmatched. CDR3 length: 16 residues. CDR1 and CDR2 from the germline V gene are MGHRA and YSYEKL. The CDR3 is CASSQGQGTTNEKLFF. DNA for the CDR3: TGCGCCAGCAGCCAAGGACAGGGGACAACTAATGAAAAACTGTTTTTT.

This clonotype was seen many times. The rearrangement joins TRBV3-1 to TRBJ2-7, with 10 positions matching TRBD2. Germline V gene data show CDR1 as LGHDT and CDR2 as YNNKEL (reference sequence). Trimming cost V 1 base and J 2 bases; bases outside gene matches: 5. This CDR3 is 16 amino acids long. CDR3 amino acids: CASSQVTSGAPYEQYF. The CDR3 DNA is TGTGCCAGCAGCCAAGTAACTAGCGGGGCCCCCTACGAGCAGTACTTC.